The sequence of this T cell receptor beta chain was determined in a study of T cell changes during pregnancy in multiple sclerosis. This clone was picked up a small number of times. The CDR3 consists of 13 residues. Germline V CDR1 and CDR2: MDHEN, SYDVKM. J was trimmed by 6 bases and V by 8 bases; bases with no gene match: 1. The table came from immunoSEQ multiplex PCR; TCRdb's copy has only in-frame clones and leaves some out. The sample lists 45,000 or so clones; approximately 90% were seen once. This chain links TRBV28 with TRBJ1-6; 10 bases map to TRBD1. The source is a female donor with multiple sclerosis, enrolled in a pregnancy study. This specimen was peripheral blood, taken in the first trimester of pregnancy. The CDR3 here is CASGTGANSPLHF. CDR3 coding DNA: TGTGCCAGCGGGACAGGGGCTAATTCACCCCTCCACTTT. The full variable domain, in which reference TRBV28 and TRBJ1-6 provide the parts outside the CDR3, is DVKVTQSSRYLVKRTGEKVFLECVQDMDHENMFWYRQDPGLGLRLIYFSYDVKMKEKGDIPEGYSVSREKKERFSLILESASTNQTSMYLCASGTGANSPLHFGNGTRLTVT.